This entry concerns a single TCR beta chain. Its specificity is unknown. This entry is derived from a study of CD8+CD57+ T cells in acquired aplastic anemia. The study, taken as a whole, reports: Patients and controls were not found to differ significantly in CD8+ Simpson's diversity.

Profiles of TCR beta VDJ and CDR3 were generated from a genomic DNA template. TCRdb itself ran the reads through MiXCR, one entry per CDR3 protein. In the table there are roughly 80,000 distinct CDR3 sequences, roughly three quarters of which are singletons. Germline V CDR1 and CDR2: LGHNA, YNFKEQ. J was trimmed by 5 bases and V by 5 bases; bases with no gene match: 9. This CDR3 has 15 residues. The sequenced patients had an expansion of CD8+CD57+ cells seen by flow cytometry. V gene TRBV4-2 combines with J gene TRBJ2-7, with 10 nucleotides matching TRBD1. Sequencing was done on a sample of sorted CD4+, CD8+, or CD8+CD57+ T cells (not recorded which) from PBMCs. The sequence derives from a human donor with aplastic anemia. CDR3 sequence: CASSNRQGAVNEQYF. The CDR3 bases are TGTGCCAGCAGCAACCGACAGGGGGCAGTAAACGAGCAGTACTTC.